The 15 T cell receptor beta chains presented below share a single source sample, sequenced in a study of cytomegalovirus exposure and HLA in healthy donors. Primers included in the PCR were 60 Vbeta and 13 Jbeta primers. The table came from immunoSEQ multiplex PCR; TCRdb's copy has only in-frame clones and leaves some out. Seen here are around 200,000 clones, 75% to 90% observed once, and the top ten hold approximately 6.3%. The sequencing sample was made of PBMCs. The source of these receptors is a middle-aged man in good health and CMV-seropositive.

This rearrangement joins TRBV7-9 to TRBJ2-3; D might be TRBD2 (6 bases). V was cut by 2 bases and J by 6 bases, with 18 bases left in between. The CDR3 has 16 amino acids. Germline CDR1 SEHNR, CDR2 FQNEAQ (reference sequence). CDR3 residues: CASSLRGVGLGDTQYF. The DNA of the CDR3 is TGTGCCAGCAGCTTACGCGGGGTGGGGCTCGGCGATACGCAGTATTTT.

The J gene is TRBJ2-7, the V gene TRBV5-1; 8 nucleotides align to TRBD1. This CDR3 is 13 amino acids long. The germline gives CDR1 SGHRS, CDR2 YFSETQ. The trim removed 4 bases at V and 5 bases at J, leaving 5 bases unmatched. As DNA, the CDR3 is TGCGCCAGCAGCAGGACAGGGTTGGACGAGCAGTACTTC. Protein: CASSRTGLDEQYF.

This chain connects TRBV29-1 to TRBJ2-7, with D possibly TRBD2 on 5 matching bases. CDR3 length: 13 residues. The germline CDR1 and CDR2 sequences are SQVTM and ANQGSEA. V lost 1 base and J 3 bases, leaving 10 bases between the germline ends. The DNA of the CDR3 is TGCAGCGTTGAAGTTCCGGCGGGCTACGAGCAGTACTTC. This translates into CSVEVPAGYEQYF.

This rearrangement joins TRBV9 to TRBJ2-1, with D perhaps matching TRBD1 (5 bases). The germline V gene has CDR1 SGDLS and CDR2 YYNGEE. The CDR3 loop spans 15 amino acids. The V and J ends lost 0 bases and 0 bases respectively, with 7 bases between them. The CDR3 nucleotides read TGTGCCAGCAGCGTAGCACAGGCCTCCTACAATGAGCAGTTCTTC. This sequence encodes CASSVAQASYNEQFF.

V usage is TRBV28 and J usage is TRBJ2-7, with D tentatively TRBD2 (6 bases). Trimming took off 6 bases at V and 4 bases at J, with 13 bases between the two ends. The CDR3 consists of 13 residues. The germline gives CDR1 MDHEN, CDR2 SYDVKM. CDR3 sequence reads: CASSLTGEYEQYF. DNA of the CDR3: TGTGCCAGCAGCCTCACGGGGGAGTACGAGCAGTACTTC.

The J gene is TRBJ2-3, the V gene TRBV29-1; 8 nucleotides match TRBD2. The germline V gene has CDR1 SQVTM and CDR2 ANQGSEA. The CDR3 is made up of 14 amino acids. V lost 7 bases to trimming and J lost 4 bases; unmatched junction nucleotides: 10. The CDR3 spells CSAYGGGIADTQYF. As DNA, the CDR3 is TGCAGCGCCTACGGGGGGGGTATCGCAGATACGCAGTATTTT.

The chain is built from TRBV12-5 and TRBJ2-7; perhaps TRBD1 as D (5 bases). From germline, CDR1 is LGHNT and CDR2 FRNRAP. V was clipped by 7 bases and J by 4 bases, with 14 bases between them. CDR3 length: 13 amino acids. CDR3 loop: CASEGTGEYEQYF. CDR3 sequence (DNA): TGTGCTAGTGAGGGAACAGGCGAGTACGAGCAGTACTTC.

The genes are TRBV7-9 and TRBJ1-1; D is ambiguous. Trimming stripped 5 bases from V and 5 bases from J, with 12 bases between. Germline CDR1 and CDR2: SEHNR and FQNEAQ (reference sequence). The CDR3 contains 13 residues. The CDR3 loop is CASSPPPLTEAFF. In DNA form, the CDR3 reads TGTGCCAGCAGCCCTCCCCCCCTTACTGAAGCTTTCTTT.

This chain uses TRBV7-9 with TRBJ1-6; 7 nucleotides align to TRBD1. CDR3 size: 15 residues. The germline CDR1 and CDR2 sequences are SEHNR and FQNEAQ (reference sequence). V was pared by 2 bases and J by 6 bases, with 4 bases of the junction left unmatched. CDR3 loop: CASSLKGAANSPLHF. The CDR3 DNA follows: TGTGCCAGCAGCTTAAAGGGGGCGGCTAATTCACCCCTCCACTTT.

The chain combines TRBV2 with TRBJ2-5; 9 bases are a match to TRBD1. This CDR3 spans 14 amino acids. Germline V gives CDR1 SNHLY, CDR2 FYNNEI. The ends lost 7 bases at V and 3 bases at J; junction bases unmatched: 6. This CDR3 is CASTRDRVEETQYF. The CDR3 nucleotides are TGTGCCAGCACCCGGGACAGGGTTGAAGAGACCCAGTACTTC.

The V gene is TRBV10-2, the J gene TRBJ2-3, with TRBD2 matching over 8 bases. The CDR3 covers 15 residues. Unmatched junction bases numbered 4, after V lost 2 bases and J lost 3 bases. Germline CDR1 reads WSHSY; CDR2 reads SAAADI. The CDR3 coding sequence is TGCGCCAGCAGTGAGAATGGACTAGCAACAGATACGCAGTATTTT. Translation: CASSENGLATDTQYF.

This clone was counted only a few times. The V call is TRBV5-5, the J call TRBJ2-1; 8 bases align to TRBD2. Germline CDR1 and CDR2: SGHKS and YYEKEE (reference sequence). The CDR3 spans 16 residues. V dropped 2 bases and J dropped 0; count of bases not matched to a gene: 4. The CDR3 DNA reads as TGTGCCAGCAGCTTCGGGAGGGCAGGCTCCTACAATGAGCAGTTCTTC. It encodes CASSFGRAGSYNEQFF.

The chain has TRBV4-3 and TRBJ2-3, with TRBD2 identical over 10 bases. V shed 0 bases and J 4 bases; nucleotides not matched to a gene: 13. This CDR3 comprises 19 residues. The germline gives CDR1 LGHNA, CDR2 YSLEER. DNA of the CDR3: TGCGCCAGCAGCCAAGATCCGGGTTGGGCTAGCGGGGGAGCAGATACGCAGTATTTT. Protein product: CASSQDPGWASGGADTQYF.

V and J are TRBV9 and TRBJ2-7; D call uncertain. Germline V gene lookup returns CDR1 SGDLS and CDR2 YYNGEE. V shed 9 bases and J shed 3 bases, with 13 bases lying between them. The CDR3 length is 12 residues. CDR3 residues: CAKQTPCYEQYF. CDR3 nucleotide sequence: TGTGCCAAACAAACCCCTTGCTACGAGCAGTACTTC.

This chain connects TRBV13 to TRBJ2-3; D might be TRBD2 (6 bases). V was clipped by 5 bases and J by 5 bases, with 17 bases between them. Looked up from germline, CDR1 is PRHDT and CDR2 is FYEKMQ (reference sequence). The CDR3 is made up of 15 amino acids. As DNA, the CDR3 is TGTGCCAGCAGCCGGGGACTCCCTCCCGTAGATACGCAGTATTTT. Its translation: CASSRGLPPVDTQYF.